This TCR beta chain appears in the sequencing data of a study of CXCR3-negative and CXCR3-positive naive CD8 T cells. Per CD8+ T cell subset, triplicate sorts of 300,000 or so cells each were done. Study-level findings and limits: A higher hydrophobicity marked the TRB CDR3s of CXCR3-positive naive cells versus CXCR3-negative naive cells.

UMI-tagged TRB cDNA libraries were built via 5' RACE. No DNA is given; TCRdb re-called the 5' RACE reads and lists each CDR3 protein once. The sample shows 100,000 to 150,000 distinct CDR3 sequences, and 0.45% to 0.55% sits with its ten largest clones. Worth noting for this clonotype: Its specificity is unknown.

The CDR3 consists of 13 residues. The sequencing sample was made of naive CXCR3- CD8+ T cells from blood. As for subset: CD45RO-CCR7+CD27+CD95- naive CD8+ T cells lacking CXCR3 (TNR3-). The receptor was derived from a human donor in good health. Some clones in this sample may be carry-over from other donors' samples. The chain links TRBV12-3 or TRBV12-4 to TRBJ2-3; the D call of TRBD2 rests on TCRdb alone, since no DNA is present to check it. The CDR3 protein is CASSPPDSRTQYF.